This T cell receptor beta chain emerged from a study of Ad26.COV2.S vaccination and SARS-CoV-2 variants. Documented treatment: roughly 19 received Ad26.COV2.S at low or high dose, single or two shots; several received placebo; per-sample allocation not given. Sampling occurred on day 63 after the first vaccine or placebo injection. Vaccination employed an Ad26 vector expressing the Wuhan-strain SARS-CoV-2 spike. The table came from immunoSEQ multiplex PCR; TCRdb's copy has only in-frame clones and leaves some out. Of a few hundred thousand clones in the sample, about 87% are singletons; the top ten hold about 3.1%. From germline, CDR1 is MNHEY and CDR2 SVGAGI. Trimming removed 7 bases from V and 0 bases from J; junction bases left unmatched: 2. The CDR3 has 14 residues.

This chain links TRBV6-5 with TRBJ2-1; TRBD2 matches 8 bases. Specimen: peripheral blood, collected in a trial of Ad26.COV2.S vaccine versus placebo. This sequence originates from a person aged 18-60 years who received the Ad26.COV2.S COVID-19 vaccine or a placebo. CDR3 DNA: TGTGCCAGCACGGGGGGGGGCTCCTACAATGAGCAGTTCTTC. Residues: CASTGGGSYNEQFF.